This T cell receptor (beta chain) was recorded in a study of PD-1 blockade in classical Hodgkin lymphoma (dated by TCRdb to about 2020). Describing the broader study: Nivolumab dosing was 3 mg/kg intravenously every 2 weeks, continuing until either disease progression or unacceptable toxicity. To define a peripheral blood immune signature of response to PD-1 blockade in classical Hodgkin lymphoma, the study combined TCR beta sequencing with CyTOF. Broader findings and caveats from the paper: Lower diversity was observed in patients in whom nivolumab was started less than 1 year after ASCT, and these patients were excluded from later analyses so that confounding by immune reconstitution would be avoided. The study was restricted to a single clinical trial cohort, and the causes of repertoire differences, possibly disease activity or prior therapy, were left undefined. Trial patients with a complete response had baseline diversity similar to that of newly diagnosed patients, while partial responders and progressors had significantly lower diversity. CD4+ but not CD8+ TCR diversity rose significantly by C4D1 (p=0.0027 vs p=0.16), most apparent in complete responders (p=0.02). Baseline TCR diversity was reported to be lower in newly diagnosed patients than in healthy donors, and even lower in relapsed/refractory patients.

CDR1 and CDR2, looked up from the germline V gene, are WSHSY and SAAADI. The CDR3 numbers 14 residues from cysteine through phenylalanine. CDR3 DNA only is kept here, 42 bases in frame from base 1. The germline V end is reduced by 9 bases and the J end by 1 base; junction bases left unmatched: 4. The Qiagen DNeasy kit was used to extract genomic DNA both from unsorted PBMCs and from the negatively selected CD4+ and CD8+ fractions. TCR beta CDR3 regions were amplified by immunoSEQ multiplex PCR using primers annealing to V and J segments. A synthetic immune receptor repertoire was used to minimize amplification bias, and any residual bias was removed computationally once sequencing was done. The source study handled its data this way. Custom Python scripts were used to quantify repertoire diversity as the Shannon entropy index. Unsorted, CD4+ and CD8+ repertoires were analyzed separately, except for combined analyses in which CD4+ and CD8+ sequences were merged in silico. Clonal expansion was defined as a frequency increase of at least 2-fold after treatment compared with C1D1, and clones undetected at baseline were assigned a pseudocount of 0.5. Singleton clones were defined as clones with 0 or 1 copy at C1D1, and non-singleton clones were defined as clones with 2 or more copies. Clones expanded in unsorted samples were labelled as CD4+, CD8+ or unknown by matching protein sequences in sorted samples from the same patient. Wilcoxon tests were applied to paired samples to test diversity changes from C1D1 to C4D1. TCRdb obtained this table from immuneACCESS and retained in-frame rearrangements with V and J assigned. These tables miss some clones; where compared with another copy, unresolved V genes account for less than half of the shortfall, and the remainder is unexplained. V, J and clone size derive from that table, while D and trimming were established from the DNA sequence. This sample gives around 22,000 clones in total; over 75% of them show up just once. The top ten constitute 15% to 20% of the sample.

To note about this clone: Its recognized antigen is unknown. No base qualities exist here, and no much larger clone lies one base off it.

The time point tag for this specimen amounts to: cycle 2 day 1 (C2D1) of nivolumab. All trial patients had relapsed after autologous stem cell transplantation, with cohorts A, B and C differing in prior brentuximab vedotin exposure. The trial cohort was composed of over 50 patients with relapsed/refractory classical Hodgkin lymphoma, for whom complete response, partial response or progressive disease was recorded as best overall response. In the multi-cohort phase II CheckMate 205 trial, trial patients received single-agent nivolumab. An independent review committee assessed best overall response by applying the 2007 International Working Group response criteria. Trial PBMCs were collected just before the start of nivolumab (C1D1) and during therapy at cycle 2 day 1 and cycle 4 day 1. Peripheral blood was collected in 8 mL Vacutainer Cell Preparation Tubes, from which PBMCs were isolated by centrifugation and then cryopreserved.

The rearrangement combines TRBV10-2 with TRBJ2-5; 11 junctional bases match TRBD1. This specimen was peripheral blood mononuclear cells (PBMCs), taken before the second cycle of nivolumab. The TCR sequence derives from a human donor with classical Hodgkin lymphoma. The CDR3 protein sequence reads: CASKDRGLQETQYF. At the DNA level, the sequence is TGCGCCAGTAAGGACAGGGGGCTCCAAGAGACCCAGTACTTC.